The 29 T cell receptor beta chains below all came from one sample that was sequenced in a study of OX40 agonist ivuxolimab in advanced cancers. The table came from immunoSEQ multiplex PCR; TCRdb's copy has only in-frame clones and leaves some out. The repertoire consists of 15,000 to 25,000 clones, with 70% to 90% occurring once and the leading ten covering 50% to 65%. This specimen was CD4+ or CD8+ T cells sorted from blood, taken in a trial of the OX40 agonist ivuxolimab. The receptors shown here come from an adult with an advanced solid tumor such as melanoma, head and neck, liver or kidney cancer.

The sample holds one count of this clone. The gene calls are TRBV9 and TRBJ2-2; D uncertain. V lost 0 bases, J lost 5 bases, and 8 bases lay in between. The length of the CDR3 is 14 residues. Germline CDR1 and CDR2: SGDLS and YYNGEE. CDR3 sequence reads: CASSVGGTTGELFF. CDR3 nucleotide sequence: TGTGCCAGCAGCGTAGGTGGTACTACCGGGGAGCTGTTTTTT.

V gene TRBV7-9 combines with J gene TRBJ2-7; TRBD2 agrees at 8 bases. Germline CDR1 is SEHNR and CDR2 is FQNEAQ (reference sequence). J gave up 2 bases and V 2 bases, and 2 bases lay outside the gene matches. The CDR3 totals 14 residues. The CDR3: CASSLLAGPYEQYF. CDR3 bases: TGTGCCAGCAGCTTATTAGCGGGGCCCTACGAGCAGTACTTC.

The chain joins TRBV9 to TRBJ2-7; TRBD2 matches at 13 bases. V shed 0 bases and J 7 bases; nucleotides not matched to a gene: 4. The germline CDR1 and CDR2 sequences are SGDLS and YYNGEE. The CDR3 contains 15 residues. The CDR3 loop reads CASSVGGLAGSEQYF. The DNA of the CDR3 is TGTGCCAGCAGCGTAGGGGGACTAGCGGGGTCTGAGCAGTACTTC.

CDR3 in amino acids: CASSIGGLIYNEQFF. Written as DNA, the CDR3 is TGTGCCAGTAGTATAGGGGGGCTAATCTACAATGAGCAGTTCTTC. V usage is TRBV19 and J usage is TRBJ2-1; perhaps TRBD1 as D (6 bases). The germline V gene encodes CDR1 LNHDA and CDR2 SQIVND (reference sequence). V lost 1 base and J 3 bases, leaving 10 bases between the germline ends. The CDR3 consists of 15 residues.

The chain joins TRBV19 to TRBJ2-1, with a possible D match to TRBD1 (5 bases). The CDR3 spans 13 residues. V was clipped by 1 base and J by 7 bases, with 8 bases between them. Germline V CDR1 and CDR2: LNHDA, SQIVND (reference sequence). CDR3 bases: TGTGCCAGTAGTATAGGGGGCCATAATGAGCAGTTCTTC. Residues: CASSIGGHNEQFF.

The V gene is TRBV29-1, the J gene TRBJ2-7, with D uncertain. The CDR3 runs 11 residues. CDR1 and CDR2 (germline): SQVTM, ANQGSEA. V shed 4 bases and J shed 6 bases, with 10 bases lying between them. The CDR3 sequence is CSVVFKFEQYF. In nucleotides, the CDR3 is TGCAGCGTTGTATTTAAATTCGAGCAGTACTTC.

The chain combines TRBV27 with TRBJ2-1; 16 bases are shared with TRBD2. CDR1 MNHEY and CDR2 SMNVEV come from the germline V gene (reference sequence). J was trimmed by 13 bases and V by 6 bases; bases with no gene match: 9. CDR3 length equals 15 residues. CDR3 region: CASSLGTSGRATQFF. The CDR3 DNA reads TGTGCCAGCAGCCTCGGGACTAGCGGGAGGGCCACCCAGTTCTTC.

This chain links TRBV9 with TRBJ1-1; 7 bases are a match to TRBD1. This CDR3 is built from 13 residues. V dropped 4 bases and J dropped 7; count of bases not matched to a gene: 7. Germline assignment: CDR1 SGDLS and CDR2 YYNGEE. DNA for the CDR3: TGTGCCAGCAGCCTGACAGGGAGCCGTGAAGCTTTCTTT. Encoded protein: CASSLTGSREAFF.

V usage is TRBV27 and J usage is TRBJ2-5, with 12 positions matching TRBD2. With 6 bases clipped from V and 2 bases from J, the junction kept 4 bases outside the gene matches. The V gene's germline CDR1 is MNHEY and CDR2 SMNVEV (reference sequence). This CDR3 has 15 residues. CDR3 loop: CASSGTSGYQETQYF. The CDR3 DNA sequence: TGTGCCAGCAGCGGGACTAGCGGGTATCAAGAGACCCAGTACTTC.

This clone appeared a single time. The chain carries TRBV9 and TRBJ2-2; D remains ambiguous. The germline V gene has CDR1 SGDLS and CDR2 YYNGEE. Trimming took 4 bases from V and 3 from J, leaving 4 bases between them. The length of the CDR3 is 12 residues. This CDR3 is CASSTYTGELFF. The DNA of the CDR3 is TGTGCCAGCAGCACTTACACCGGGGAGCTGTTTTTT.

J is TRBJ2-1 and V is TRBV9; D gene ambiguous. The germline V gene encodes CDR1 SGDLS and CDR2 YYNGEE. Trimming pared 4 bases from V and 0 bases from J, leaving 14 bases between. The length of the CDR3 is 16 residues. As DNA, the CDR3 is TGTGCCAGCAGCTCCCAACACCAAAGCTCCTACAATGAGCAGTTCTTC. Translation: CASSSQHQSSYNEQFF.

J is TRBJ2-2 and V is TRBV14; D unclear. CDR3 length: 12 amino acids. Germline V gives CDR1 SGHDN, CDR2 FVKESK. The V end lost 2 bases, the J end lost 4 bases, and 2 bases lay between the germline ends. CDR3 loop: CASSQLTGELFF. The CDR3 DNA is TGTGCCAGCAGCCAACTCACCGGGGAGCTGTTTTTT.

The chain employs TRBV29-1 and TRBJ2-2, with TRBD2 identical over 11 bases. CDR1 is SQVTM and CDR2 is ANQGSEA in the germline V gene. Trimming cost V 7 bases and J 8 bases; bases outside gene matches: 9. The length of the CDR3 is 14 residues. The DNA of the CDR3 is TGCAGCGCCACCGGGACTAGCGGAGGGGGGGAGCTGTTTTTT. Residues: CSATGTSGGGELFF.

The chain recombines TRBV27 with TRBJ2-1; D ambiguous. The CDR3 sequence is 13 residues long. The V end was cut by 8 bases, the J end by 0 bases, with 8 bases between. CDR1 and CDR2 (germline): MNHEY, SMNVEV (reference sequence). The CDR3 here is CASSVHSYNEQFF. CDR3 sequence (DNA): TGTGCCAGCTCTGTACACTCCTACAATGAGCAGTTCTTC.

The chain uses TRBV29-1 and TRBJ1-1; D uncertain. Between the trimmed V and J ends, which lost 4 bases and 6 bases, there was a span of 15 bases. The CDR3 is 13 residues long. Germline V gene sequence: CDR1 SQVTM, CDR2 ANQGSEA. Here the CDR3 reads CSVVTGLGPEAFF. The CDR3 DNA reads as TGCAGCGTTGTAACGGGGTTGGGCCCTGAAGCTTTCTTT.

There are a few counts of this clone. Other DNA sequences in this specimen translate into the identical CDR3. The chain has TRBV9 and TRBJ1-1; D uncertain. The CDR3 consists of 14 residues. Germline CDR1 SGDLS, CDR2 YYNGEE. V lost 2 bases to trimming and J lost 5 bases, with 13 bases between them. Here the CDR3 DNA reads TGTGCCAGCAGCGTCGGCGGGCTGGGTACTGAAGCTTTCTTT. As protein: CASSVGGLGTEAFF.

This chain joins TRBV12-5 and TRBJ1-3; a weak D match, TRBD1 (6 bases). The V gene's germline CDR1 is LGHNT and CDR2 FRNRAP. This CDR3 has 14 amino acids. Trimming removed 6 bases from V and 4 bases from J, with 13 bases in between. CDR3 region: CASGPGHTGNTIYF. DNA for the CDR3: TGTGCTAGTGGACCGGGACATACGGGAAACACCATATATTTT.

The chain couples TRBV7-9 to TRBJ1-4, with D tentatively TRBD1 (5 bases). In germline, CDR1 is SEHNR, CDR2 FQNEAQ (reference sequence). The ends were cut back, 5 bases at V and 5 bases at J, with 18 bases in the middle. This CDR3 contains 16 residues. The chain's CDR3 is CASSETTGPPNEKLFF. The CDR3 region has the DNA TGTGCCAGCAGCGAAACCACGGGACCGCCAAATGAAAAACTGTTTTTT.

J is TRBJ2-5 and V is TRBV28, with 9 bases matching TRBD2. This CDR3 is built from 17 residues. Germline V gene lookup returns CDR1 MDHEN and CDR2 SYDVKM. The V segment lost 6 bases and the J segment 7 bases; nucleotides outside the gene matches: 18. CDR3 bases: TGTGCCAGCAGCGGGTTGGGGTTAGCGGGAGAGGGGGGGACCCAGTACTTC. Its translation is CASSGLGLAGEGGTQYF.

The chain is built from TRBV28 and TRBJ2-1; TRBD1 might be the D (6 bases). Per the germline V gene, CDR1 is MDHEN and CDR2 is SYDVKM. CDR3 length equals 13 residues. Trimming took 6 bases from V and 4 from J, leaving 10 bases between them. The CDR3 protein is CASRDTGYNEQFF. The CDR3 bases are TGTGCCAGCAGGGACACAGGGTACAATGAGCAGTTCTTC.

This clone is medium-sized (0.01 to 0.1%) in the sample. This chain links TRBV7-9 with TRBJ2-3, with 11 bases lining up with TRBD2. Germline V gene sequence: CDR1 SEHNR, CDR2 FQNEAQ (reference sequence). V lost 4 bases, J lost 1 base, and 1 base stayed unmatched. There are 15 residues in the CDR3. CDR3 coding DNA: TGTGCCAGCAGCTCGGGACTAGCGGGCACAGATACGCAGTATTTT. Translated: CASSSGLAGTDTQYF. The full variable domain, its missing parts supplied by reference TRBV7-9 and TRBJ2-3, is DTGVSQNPRHKITKRGQNVTFRCDPISEHNRLYWYRQTLGQGPEFLTYFQNEAQLEKSRLLSDRFSAERPKGSFSTLEIQRTEQGDSAMYLCASSSGLAGTDTQYFGPGTRLTVL.

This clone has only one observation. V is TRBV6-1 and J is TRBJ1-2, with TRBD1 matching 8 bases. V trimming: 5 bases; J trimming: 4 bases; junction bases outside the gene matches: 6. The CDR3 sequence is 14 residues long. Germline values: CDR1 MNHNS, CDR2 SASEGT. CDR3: CASSLQGELYGYTF. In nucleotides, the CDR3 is TGTGCCAGCAGTTTACAGGGGGAGCTCTATGGCTACACCTTC.

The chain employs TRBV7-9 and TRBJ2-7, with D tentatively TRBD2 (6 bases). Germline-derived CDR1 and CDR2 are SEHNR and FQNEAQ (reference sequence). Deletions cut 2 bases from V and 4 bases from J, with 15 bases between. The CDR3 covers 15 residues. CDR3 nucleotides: TGTGCCAGCAGCTTAACGCCGGGAGCGAATTACGAGCAGTACTTC. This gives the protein CASSLTPGANYEQYF.

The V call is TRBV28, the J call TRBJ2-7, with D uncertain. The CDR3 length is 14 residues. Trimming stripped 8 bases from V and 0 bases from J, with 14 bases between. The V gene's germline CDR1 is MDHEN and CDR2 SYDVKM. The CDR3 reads CASVAGPPSYEQYF. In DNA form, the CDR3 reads TGTGCCAGCGTGGCTGGTCCCCCCTCCTACGAGCAGTACTTC.

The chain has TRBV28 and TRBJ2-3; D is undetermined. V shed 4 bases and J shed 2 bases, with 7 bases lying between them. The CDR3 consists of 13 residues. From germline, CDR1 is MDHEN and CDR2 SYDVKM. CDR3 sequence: CASSSGLTDTQYF. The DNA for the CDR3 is TGTGCCAGCAGTTCCGGGCTCACAGATACGCAGTATTTT. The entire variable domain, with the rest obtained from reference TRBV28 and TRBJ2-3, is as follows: DVKVTQSSRYLVKRTGEKVFLECVQDMDHENMFWYRQDPGLGLRLIYFSYDVKMKEKGDIPEGYSVSREKKERFSLILESASTNQTSMYLCASSSGLTDTQYFGPGTRLTVL.

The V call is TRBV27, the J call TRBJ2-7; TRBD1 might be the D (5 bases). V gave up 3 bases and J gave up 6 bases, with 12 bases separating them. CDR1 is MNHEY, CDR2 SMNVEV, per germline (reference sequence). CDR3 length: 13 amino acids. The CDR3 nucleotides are TGTGCCAGCAGTTTTAACAGGCTCTCCGAGCAGTACTTC. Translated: CASSFNRLSEQYF.

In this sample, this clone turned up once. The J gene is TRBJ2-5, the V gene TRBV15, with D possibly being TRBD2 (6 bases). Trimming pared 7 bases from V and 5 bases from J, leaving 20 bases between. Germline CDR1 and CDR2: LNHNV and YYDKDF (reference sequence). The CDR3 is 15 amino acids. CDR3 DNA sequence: TGTGCCACCATCCAGACGGGAGATGATGGGGAGACCCAGTACTTC. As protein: CATIQTGDDGETQYF.

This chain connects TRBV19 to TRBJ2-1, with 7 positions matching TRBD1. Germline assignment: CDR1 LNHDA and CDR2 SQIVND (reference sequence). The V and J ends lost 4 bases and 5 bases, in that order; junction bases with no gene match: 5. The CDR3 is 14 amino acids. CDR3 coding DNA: TGTGCCAGTAGTACACAGGGGTATCACAATGAGCAGTTCTTC. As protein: CASSTQGYHNEQFF.

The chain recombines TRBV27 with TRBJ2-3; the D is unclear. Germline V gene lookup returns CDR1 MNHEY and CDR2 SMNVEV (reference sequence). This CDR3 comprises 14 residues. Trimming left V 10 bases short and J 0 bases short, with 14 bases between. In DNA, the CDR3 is TGTGCCAACCCCCAGGCCGGAAGCACAGATACGCAGTATTTT. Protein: CANPQAGSTDTQYF.